These T cell receptor beta chains were read from a single sample in a study of early T cells in non-severe SARS-CoV-2 infection. TCRdb re-analysed the 5' RACE reads in MiXCR, keeping a single row per CDR3 protein. The sample lists about 50,000 distinct CDR3 sequences; about 10% were seen once. The sequencing input was whole blood. These receptors came from an adult who was a healthcare worker with PCR-confirmed SARS-CoV-2 infection or an uninfected control (not recorded which). Each CDR3 is given with its conserved first and last residue. A D gene is named only where the DNA matches it firmly. Size values are once, few and many counts, or a class for expanded clones, and some rows have none.

once	TRBV11-2	TRBJ2-7	TRBD2	TGTGCCAGCAGCTCCCGCGGGAGGTACGAGCAGTACTTC	CASSSRGRYEQYF
few	TRBV28	TRBJ2-3	NA	TGTGCCAGCGGCTTCTACACAGATACGCAGTATTTT	CASGFYTDTQYF
few	TRBV6-6	TRBJ2-1	NA	TGTGCCAGCAGTCAAGGACCGGGGCTAGCCTACAATGAGCAGTTCTTC	CASSQGPGLAYNEQFF
NA	TRBV11-2	TRBJ2-3	TRBD2	TGTGCCAGCAGCGGGTCTTCGAGCGGGAGTTGGATAGATACGCAGTATTTT	CASSGSSSGSWIDTQYF
NA	TRBV14	TRBJ1-2	NA	TGTGCCAGCAGCCCAGACCCTAACTATGGCTACACCTTC	CASSPDPNYGYTF
many	TRBV5-6	TRBJ2-4	NA	TGTGCCAGCAGCTCTCATAGAGCGCCAGGGATCATTCAGTACTTC	CASSSHRAPGIIQYF
many	TRBV7-7	TRBJ2-3	TRBD2	TGTGCTAGCAGCCGACTAGCGGGAGGGCCGCGAGATACGCAGTATTTT	CASSRLAGGPRDTQYF
NA	TRBV4-2	TRBJ2-1	TRBD2	TGTGCCAGCAGCTCCACCGGGACTACCGTTGGGAATGAGCAGTTCTTC	CASSSTGTTVGNEQFF
few	TRBV20-1	TRBJ2-7	TRBD2	TGCAGTGCTCCCCGACTAGCGGGAAGGTACGAGCAGTACTTC	CSAPRLAGRYEQYF
many	TRBV20-1	TRBJ2-3	NA	TGCAGTGCTCCCGGGATTTCCACAGATACGCAGTATTTT	CSAPGISTDTQYF
many	TRBV20-1	TRBJ1-4	NA	TGCAGTGCTAGAGATGCTGGGGGCAGTAATGAAAAACTGTTTTTT	CSARDAGGSNEKLFF
many	TRBV2	TRBJ2-1	TRBD2	TGTGCCAGCAAGAGACTAGCGGACGTCTCCTACAATGAGCAGTTCTTC	CASKRLADVSYNEQFF
many	TRBV11-2	TRBJ2-1	NA	TGTGCCAGCAGCAGGGGCCTTGACAATGAGCAGTTCTTC	CASSRGLDNEQFF
NA	TRBV2	TRBJ2-1	NA	TGTGCCAACAAAGACCCGAGCTCCTACAATGAGCAGTTCTTC	CANKDPSSYNEQFF
NA	TRBV6-6	TRBJ2-7	NA	TGTGCCAGCAGTTACTCCCAGTGGAAGTACGAGCAGTACTTC	CASSYSQWKYEQYF
many	TRBV29-1	TRBJ1-1	NA	TGCAGCGTTGAACGGACCGGGGGCACTGAAGCTTTCTTT	CSVERTGGTEAFF
many	TRBV6-2/TRBV6-3	TRBJ2-1	TRBD2	TGTGCCAGCAGTCCCGGGTCGGGAGGGCGAGGAAATGAGCAGTTCTTC	CASSPGSGGRGNEQFF
NA	TRBV6-2/TRBV6-3	TRBJ2-7	NA	TGTGCCAGCAGTTACCGCCACGAGCAGTACTTC	CASSYRHEQYF
NA	TRBV11-1	TRBJ2-7	TRBD2	TGTGCCAGCAGCTTAGATCCCCGAGGGACTAGGAACTTC	CASSLDPRGTRNF
NA	TRBV7-9	TRBJ2-3	NA	TGTGCCAGCAGCTCCCCCTCCGGGGATACGCAGTATTTT	CASSSPSGDTQYF
NA	TRBV27	TRBJ1-1	TRBD1	TGTGCCAGCAGTCCTTGGACAGGGGCAGTAACTGAAGCTTTCTTT	CASSPWTGAVTEAFF
few	TRBV18	TRBJ2-2	TRBD1	TGTGCCAGCTCACTGGACAGGGGTAGCAACACCGGGGAGCTGTTTTTT	CASSLDRGSNTGELFF
NA	TRBV11-2	TRBJ1-5	NA	TGTGCCAGCAGCTTGGGAGCAGGGCCCCAGCATTTT	CASSLGAGPQHF
few	TRBV25-1	TRBJ1-4	NA	TGTGCCAGCAGTGAATACGCCCGTAATGAAAAACTGTTTTTT	CASSEYARNEKLFF
NA	TRBV3-1	TRBJ1-2	NA	TGTGCCAGCAGCCACAGGGCTAACTATGGCTACACCTTC	CASSHRANYGYTF
few	TRBV5-8	TRBJ1-1	NA	TGTGCCAGCAGCTTGCGGGTTGGAGCTTTCTTT	CASSLRVGAFF
few	TRBV19	TRBJ1-5	NA	TGTGCCAGTCGCCAAACGTCAACGGTGAGCGGCAATCAGCCCCAGCATTTT	CASRQTSTVSGNQPQHF
few	TRBV5-1	TRBJ1-2	NA	TGCGCCAGCAGCTTGGACAGGACCGCTAACTATGGCTACACCTTC	CASSLDRTANYGYTF
NA	TRBV5-1	TRBJ2-1	NA	TGCGCCAGCAGGGGTTACAATGAGCAGTTCTTC	CASRGYNEQFF